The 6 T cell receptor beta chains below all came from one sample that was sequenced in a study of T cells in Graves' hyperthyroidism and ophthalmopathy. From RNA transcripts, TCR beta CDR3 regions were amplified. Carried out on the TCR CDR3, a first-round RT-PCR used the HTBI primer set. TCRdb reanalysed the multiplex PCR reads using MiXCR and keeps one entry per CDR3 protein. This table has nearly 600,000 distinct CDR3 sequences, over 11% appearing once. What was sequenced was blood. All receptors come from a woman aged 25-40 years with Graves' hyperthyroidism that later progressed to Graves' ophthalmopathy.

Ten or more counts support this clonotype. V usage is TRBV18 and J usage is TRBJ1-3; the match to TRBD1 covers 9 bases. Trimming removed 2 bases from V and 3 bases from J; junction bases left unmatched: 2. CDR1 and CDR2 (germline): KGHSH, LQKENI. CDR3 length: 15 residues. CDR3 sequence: CASSPGTGHGNTIYF. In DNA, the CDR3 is TGTGCCAGCTCACCAGGGACAGGGCATGGAAACACCATATATTTT.

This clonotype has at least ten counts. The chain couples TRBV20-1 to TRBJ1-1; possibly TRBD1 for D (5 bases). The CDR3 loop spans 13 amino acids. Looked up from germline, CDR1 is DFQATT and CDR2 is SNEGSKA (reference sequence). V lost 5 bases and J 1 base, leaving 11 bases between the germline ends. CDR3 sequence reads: CSAGGGTNTEAFF. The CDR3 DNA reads TGCAGTGCTGGGGGGGGGACGAACACTGAAGCTTTCTTT.

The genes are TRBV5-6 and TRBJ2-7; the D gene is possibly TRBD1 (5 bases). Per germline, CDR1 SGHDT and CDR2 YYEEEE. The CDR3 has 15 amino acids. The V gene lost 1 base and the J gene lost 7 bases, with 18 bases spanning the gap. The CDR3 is CASSLNGAEVREQYF. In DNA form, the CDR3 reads TGTGCCAGCAGCTTGAATGGGGCCGAGGTAAGGGAGCAGTACTTC. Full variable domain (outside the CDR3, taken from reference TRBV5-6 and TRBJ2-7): DAGVTQSPTHLIKTRGQQVTLRCSPKSGHDTVSWYQQALGQGPQFIFQYYEEEERQRGNFPDRFSGHQFPNYSSELNVNALLLGDSALYLCASSLNGAEVREQYFGPGTRLTVT.

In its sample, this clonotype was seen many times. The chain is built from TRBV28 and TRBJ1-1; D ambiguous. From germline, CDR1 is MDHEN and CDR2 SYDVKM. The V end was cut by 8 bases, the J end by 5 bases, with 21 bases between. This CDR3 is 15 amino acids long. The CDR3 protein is CASLLPAGRTTEAFF. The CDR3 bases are TGTGCCAGCCTATTACCCGCCGGCAGAACTACTGAAGCTTTCTTT.

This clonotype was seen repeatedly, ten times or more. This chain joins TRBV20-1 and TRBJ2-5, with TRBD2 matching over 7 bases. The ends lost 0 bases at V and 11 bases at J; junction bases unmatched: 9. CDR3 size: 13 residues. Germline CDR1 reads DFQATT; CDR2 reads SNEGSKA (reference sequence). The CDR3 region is CSARDNREAQQYF. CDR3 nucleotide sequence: TGCAGTGCTAGAGATAATCGGGAGGCACAACAGTACTTC.

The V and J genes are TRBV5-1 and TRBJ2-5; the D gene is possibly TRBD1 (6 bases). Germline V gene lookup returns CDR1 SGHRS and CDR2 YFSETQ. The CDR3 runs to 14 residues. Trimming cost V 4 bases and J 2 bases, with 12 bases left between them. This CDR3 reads CASSRNQGQETQYF. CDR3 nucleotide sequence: TGCGCCAGCAGCCGGAACCAGGGGCAAGAGACCCAGTACTTC.